This note documents a single T cell receptor beta chain sequence. Its antigen remains unidentified. These data belong to a study of cytomegalovirus exposure and HLA in healthy donors (dated 2017 in TCRdb). Concerning the study at large: According to an earlier analysis of 550 to 750 of the donors, some 170 million T cells yielded 117 million unique TCR beta sequences and around 280 Gb of sequence data. Roughly 300 gigabases of sequencing data and tens of millions of unique TCR sequences were included in an early release covering several hundred HLA-typed donors. Of the 300 to 500 genotyped donors, approximately 80% were placed in the genetic ancestry cluster associated with self-reported Caucasian donors. The study was designed to test whether signatures of past pathogen exposure could be identified by cataloging public T cell receptors. The T cell repertoires of around 730 subjects were profiled by immunosequencing and related to cytomegalovirus serostatus. In addition to the first cohort of 650 to 750 subjects, a separate validation cohort of 120 different subjects was used. To predict cytomegalovirus infection status, the study combined high-throughput TCR immunosequencing, statistical association of individual TCRs with disease status, and machine learning. A later analysis re-analyzed previously published TCR beta repertoires from approximately 670 donors and added high-resolution HLA genotyping to study TCR occurrence patterns. Rather than drawing on any new phenotypic data, the later analysis identified candidate immune exposures from TCR beta sequences and the way those sequences occurred across donors. In an earlier analysis of a few hundred of the donors, high-throughput TCR beta sequencing was used to judge whether each TCR beta V gene segment behaved as functional or pseudogenic. Donor age, sex, ethnicity and CMV serostatus were collected together with the repertoire data. Genome-wide SNP genotypes for about 55% of the roughly 670 donors were used in a later genetic analysis, which treated that subset as a discovery cohort. Every repertoire in the discovery cohort had been generated on one and the same sequencing platform. HLA typing included class I and class II loci at four-digit resolution. The number of typed donors differed by locus: about 629-630 for A, B, C, DRB1 and DQB1; 500 to 550 for DQA1; some 590 for DPA1; and roughly 490 for DPB1. A few DR-DQ haplotypes were handled as single units for association and clustering because linkage in the cohort was strong. Among about 400 genotyped donors of the cohort, an average of roughly 230,000 unique TCR beta nucleotide sequences was sequenced per donor, of which about 19% were non-productive.

Library prep was done by the immunoSEQ multiplex PCR assay. The multiplex PCR relied on a mix of 60 forward primers for TCR Vbeta segments and 13 reverse primers for TCR Jbeta segments. Amplification of the CDR3 region of rearranged TCR beta genes was performed with a multiplex PCR assay on genomic DNA. Amplified TCR beta libraries were sequenced as 87-base-pair reads on the Illumina HiSeq System. The original methods were these. In a later analysis, roughly 80 million unique TCR beta chains were counted across the roughly 610 repertoires, and roughly 11 million of these chains were shared by at least two donors. Raw reads were error-corrected and collapsed into unique sequences with a nearest-neighbor algorithm that merged closely related sequences to remove PCR and sequencing errors. To assign V, D and J gene segments, CDR3 sequences were aligned to IMGT reference sequences. Each retained sequence needed at least a six-nucleotide match to both a V gene segment and a J gene segment. Rearrangements were called productive when the CDR3 lacked stop codons and stayed in frame with V and J; all others were non-productive. Following IMGT convention, CDR3 was defined as the stretch from the second conserved V-encoded cysteine to the conserved J-encoded phenylalanine. The earlier analysis of more than 450 of the donors excluded sequences that lacked an unambiguous match to a single V gene segment. In an earlier analysis of 450 to 700 of the donors, V segments were called functional above 56.7% productive rearrangements and were called segregating when the between-donor standard deviation exceeded 5%. A statistical classification framework was built to diagnose cytomegalovirus status from the catalog of TCR beta chain sequences. V and J gene assignment, in a later analysis, came from comparing TCR nucleotide sequences with IMGT/GENE-DB human TR gene sequences. The TCRdist pipeline was used in a later analysis to assign CDR3 sequences and most-parsimonious VDJ recombination scenarios. In a later analysis, every TCR beta chain was defined by the combination of its CDR3 amino acid sequence and its V-gene family, and reads without a unique V-gene family were dropped. As a way to deal with suspected cross-contamination and a sequencing artifact, a later analysis dropped 592 nucleotide sequences that were highly shared and had low generation probability. A later analysis calculated a clonal expansion index for each public chain from normalized within-repertoire ranks of inferred template counts. In a later analysis, generation probabilities were computed with a VDJ recombination model fitted to out-of-frame rearrangements, and the resulting probabilities were checked against IGoR. In a later analysis, hypergeometric tests were used to score TCR-TCR, TCR-HLA and TCR-CMV co-occurrence, with a repertoire-size bias correction applied to TCR pairs. A later analysis estimated false discovery rates by permuting HLA or CMV assignments 20 times. A later analysis grouped co-occurring TCRs with DBSCAN, adding TCRdist sequence similarity when clustering within HLA-allele-positive subsets. Co-occurrence clustering excluded repertoires with fewer than 30,000 or more than 120,000 public chains, plus five with anomalous nucleotide sharing. Imported from immuneACCESS, the table was reduced by TCRdb to in-frame sequences with V and J called. These copies leave out some clones; in studies compared against another copy, an unresolved V gene accounts for under half, and the cause of the remainder is not known. From that table come the V and J calls and clone size; the DNA was used to work out D and trimming. This sample's listing comprises roughly 100,000 clones. Roughly 3.5% of the sample goes to the ten largest clones.

The cohort consisted of hundreds of healthy bone marrow donors. At the time of sampling, every cohort member was nominally healthy, though immune exposures that went unrecorded were likely present. The donor tested CMV seronegative and was one of the 352 seronegative cohort members. Every donor gave a peripheral blood sample, and the peripheral blood mononuclear cells from that sample were used for TCR beta sequencing. Genomic DNA was extracted from the blood cell samples with the Qiagen DNeasy Blood Extraction Kit. What the research found in general, with its limitations: Compared with the roughly 600-donor mean, donors in an Asian-associated ancestry cluster had fewer N-insertions in productive TCRs, according to a later genetic analysis. A later analysis found that TCR association rates varied across HLA loci, with DRB1 alleles showing the most associated TCRs and HLA-C alleles the fewest. Broadly in line with IMGT annotations, most TCR beta V segments showed up in productive rearrangements about 87% or about 30% of the time in an earlier analysis of 450 to 600 of the donors. A further reported finding was that TCR beta sequences accurately predicted the HLA-A and HLA-B alleles for most subjects in the first cohort. This cohort had only TCR beta chains sequenced, and the lack of alpha or paired-chain data limited which features could be detected. In vitro tests confirmed that a few of the cytomegalovirus-associated TCR beta chains recognize cytomegalovirus antigens. Sequencing depth was assumed to be roughly uniform across donors in the presence/absence analyses, though that assumption may not hold. A later analysis reported that several top co-occurrence clusters appeared linked to parvovirus B19, influenza, CMV and Epstein-Barr virus. At a false discovery rate of 0.05, a later analysis linked roughly 17,000 TCR beta sequences to specific HLA alleles. A cluster of highly shared sequence variants was judged likely to represent a technical artifact of the sequencing pipeline. The 87-base-pair reads could not distinguish some IMGT-functional V segments, including TRBV6-2 and TRBV6-3, so those segments were excluded. Most TCR sequences were seen in very few donors, while some public TCRs were found in many individuals. A total of roughly 160 TCR beta chains were listed by the study as associated with cytomegalovirus. An association between a missense DCLRE1C variant and V-gene and J-gene trimming of TCR beta chains was found in a later genetic analysis and replicated in an independent cohort. In a later analysis, HLA-associated TCR beta chains showed more clonal expansion and lower generation probabilities than non-associated chains that were equally common. The classifier was reported to diagnose cytomegalovirus status with high specificity and sensitivity in both the original and validation cohorts. Because counts were too low, roughly 18 rarely observed V segments, including chromosome 9 orphons, were left out of the earlier analysis of approximately 500 of the donors. The only immune exposure information available for the cohort was CMV serostatus. The authors suggested that the approach could potentially be generalized to other disease states and immunological phenotypes. HLA typing was unavailable for some donors at each locus, so association tests used only the typed subset. When HLA alleles, especially DR and DQ, strongly co-occurred, TCR associations were difficult to assign to individual alleles. Most CMV-associated TCR beta chains appeared to be HLA-restricted in a later analysis, and the HLA associations seemed to be driven largely by CMV exposure. Correlated functional status among segregating V segments might reflect linkage disequilibrium, but an unknown experimental factor could not be ruled out.

V loses 4 bases of germline sequence and J loses 3 bases, and the interval between the two ends is 10 bases. Reading from cysteine to phenylalanine, the CDR3 counts 15 amino acids. The entry retains the CDR3 DNA only, 45 bases that are in frame from base 1. CDR1 is given as SNHLY and CDR2 as FYNNEI, both from the germline V gene. The source of this sequence is a man between 40 and 49 years old in good health and CMV-seronegative. The sequence joins TRBV2 to TRBJ1-6; possibly the D gene is TRBD1, per 5 matching bases. Sequencing was performed on PBMCs. CDR3 loop: CASSGRGNYNSPLHF. The bases are TGTGCCAGCAGTGGACGGGGGAACTATAATTCACCCCTCCACTTT.